The 9 T cell receptor beta chains below all came from one sample that was sequenced in a study of T cells in Graves' hyperthyroidism and ophthalmopathy. There were TCR beta CDR3 regions amplified from RNA transcripts. First-round RT-PCR with HTBI primers amplified the TCR CDR3 region. TCRdb re-called the multiplex PCR reads through MiXCR, storing one row per CDR3 protein. The data show about 410,000 distinct CDR3 sequences, about 14% seen once. The material sequenced was blood. The source of these receptors is a woman in her twenties or thirties with Graves' ophthalmopathy.

Turning to this clonotype: Lacking the conserved final phenylalanine or tryptophan, this CDR3 likely reflects a read error. J is TRBJ1-6 and V is TRBV30, with 7 bases matching TRBD1. The germline gives CDR1 GTSNPN, CDR2 SVGIG (reference sequence). The V segment lost 4 bases and the J segment 10 bases; nucleotides outside the gene matches: 7. CDR3 length: 13 residues. The chain's CDR3 is CAWTGQLESPLHL. The DNA of the CDR3 is TGTGCCTGGACGGGACAGTTAGAATCACCCCTCCACTTG.

This clonotype turned up a few times. The V call is TRBV19, the J call TRBJ1-5; 7 bases map to TRBD1. With 5 bases clipped from V and 0 bases from J, the junction kept 7 bases outside the gene matches. Germline loops: CDR1 LNHDA, CDR2 SQIVND (reference sequence). The CDR3 runs to 16 residues. Here the CDR3 reads CASSFPTGYSNQPQHF. The CDR3 DNA is TGTGCCAGTAGTTTCCCGACAGGGTATAGCAATCAGCCCCAGCATTTT.

The table lists this clonotype with many counts. The genes are TRBV12-3 or TRBV12-4 and TRBJ2-7; the D is unclear. V lost 4 bases and J 2 bases, leaving 9 bases between the germline ends. This CDR3 spans 13 amino acids. The DNA for the CDR3 is TGTGCCAGCAGTTCTACATCAGCCTACGAGCAGTACTTC. It is translated as CASSSTSAYEQYF.

This clonotype has at least ten counts. The chain uses TRBV7-3 and TRBJ2-3; possible D gene TRBD2, 5 bases. Germline lookup yields CDR1 SGHTA and CDR2 FQGTGA. CDR3 size: 15 residues. Trimming stripped 2 bases from V and 5 bases from J, with 14 bases between. The CDR3: CASSLARAGGDTQYF. CDR3 in DNA: TGTGCCAGCAGCTTAGCGAGGGCCGGAGGAGATACGCAGTATTTT.

This clonotype was recorded many times. The CDR3: CASTHGQGFHEQYF. The CDR3 region has the DNA TGTGCCAGCACCCATGGACAGGGATTCCACGAGCAGTACTTC. This chain uses TRBV12-3 or TRBV12-4 with TRBJ2-7, with 8 bases lining up with TRBD1. Losses at the gene ends were 7 bases for V and 5 bases for J; bases not matched to a gene: 10. The CDR3 spans 14 residues.

The table lists this clonotype with many counts. J is TRBJ1-1 and V is TRBV6-1, with no clear D. The CDR3 runs 12 residues. CDR1 and CDR2 (germline): MNHNS, SASEGT. V shed 4 bases and J shed 5 bases, with 8 bases lying between them. CDR3 sequence reads: CASSVQGTEAFF. CDR3 coding DNA: TGTGCCAGCAGTGTTCAAGGTACTGAAGCTTTCTTT.

The chain uses TRBV7-9 and TRBJ2-3; D is unresolved. V was clipped by 5 bases and J by 6 bases, with 12 bases between them. Germline assignment: CDR1 SEHNR and CDR2 FQNEAQ (reference sequence). This CDR3 has 13 amino acids. The CDR3, as DNA: TGTGCCAGCAGCCCCGTTTCGTCGGATACGCAGTATTTT. This translates into CASSPVSSDTQYF.

This clonotype occurred many times. The chain couples TRBV3-1 to TRBJ1-1; D remains unclear. The CDR3 runs 12 residues. In germline, CDR1 is LGHDT, CDR2 YNNKEL (reference sequence). V shed 0 bases and J shed 5 bases, with 4 bases lying between them. CDR3 sequence reads: CASSQDGTEAFF. The CDR3 DNA is TGTGCCAGCAGCCAAGATGGGACTGAAGCTTTCTTT.

This clonotype was seen ten or more times. The V call is TRBV6-2 or TRBV6-3, the J call TRBJ1-5; weak D call: TRBD1 (5 bases). CDR3 size: 15 residues. Germline CDR1 is MNHEY and CDR2 is SVGEGT. V was pared by 3 bases and J by 3 bases, with 12 bases between. CDR3 nucleotides: TGTGCCAGCAGTTATCCTCTACAGGACAATCAGCCCCAGCATTTT. This codes for CASSYPLQDNQPQHF.